These 2 T cell receptor beta chains share one sample of origin, sequenced in a study of T cell responses to AZD1222 COVID-19 vaccine. Repertoires were generated with immunoSEQ multiplex PCR, while TCRdb's copy carries only in-frame clones and drops some. The sample carries approximately 130,000 clones, approximately 93% recorded once. The specimen was peripheral blood, collected on day 0 of AZD1222 vaccination. The receptors stem from an adult in good health.

The chain recombines TRBV12-3 or TRBV12-4 with TRBJ2-5; no reliable D call. Trimming left V 3 bases short and J 4 bases short, with 9 bases between. This CDR3 region has 13 residues. The CDR3 DNA follows: TGTGCCAGCAGTTTTTGGGGTGGAGAGACCCAGTACTTC. Translating gives CASSFWGGETQYF.

The chain has TRBV12-3 or TRBV12-4 and TRBJ1-1; D gene ambiguous. Between the trimmed V and J ends, which lost 6 bases and 4 bases, there was a span of 12 bases. CDR3 length: 13 residues. The CDR3, as DNA: TGTGCCAGCAGCTTCCCTGGGCGCACTGAAGCTTTCTTT. The encoded protein is CASSFPGRTEAFF.